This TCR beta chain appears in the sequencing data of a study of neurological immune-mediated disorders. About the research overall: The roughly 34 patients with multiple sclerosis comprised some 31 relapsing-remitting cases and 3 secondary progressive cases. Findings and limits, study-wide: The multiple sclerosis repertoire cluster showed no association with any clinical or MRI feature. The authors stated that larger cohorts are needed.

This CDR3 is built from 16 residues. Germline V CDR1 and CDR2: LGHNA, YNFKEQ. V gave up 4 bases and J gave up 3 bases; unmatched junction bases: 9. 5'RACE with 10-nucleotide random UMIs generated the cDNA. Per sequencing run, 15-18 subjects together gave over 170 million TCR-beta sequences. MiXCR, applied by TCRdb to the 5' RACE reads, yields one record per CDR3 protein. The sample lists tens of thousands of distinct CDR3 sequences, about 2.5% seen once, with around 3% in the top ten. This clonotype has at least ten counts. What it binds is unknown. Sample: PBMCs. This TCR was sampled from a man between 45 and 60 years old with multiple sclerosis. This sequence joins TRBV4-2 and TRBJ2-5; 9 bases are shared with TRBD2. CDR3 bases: TGTGCCAGCAGCCCAGGCGGCGCTAGCGGGGAAGAGACCCAGTACTTC. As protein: CASSPGGASGEETQYF.